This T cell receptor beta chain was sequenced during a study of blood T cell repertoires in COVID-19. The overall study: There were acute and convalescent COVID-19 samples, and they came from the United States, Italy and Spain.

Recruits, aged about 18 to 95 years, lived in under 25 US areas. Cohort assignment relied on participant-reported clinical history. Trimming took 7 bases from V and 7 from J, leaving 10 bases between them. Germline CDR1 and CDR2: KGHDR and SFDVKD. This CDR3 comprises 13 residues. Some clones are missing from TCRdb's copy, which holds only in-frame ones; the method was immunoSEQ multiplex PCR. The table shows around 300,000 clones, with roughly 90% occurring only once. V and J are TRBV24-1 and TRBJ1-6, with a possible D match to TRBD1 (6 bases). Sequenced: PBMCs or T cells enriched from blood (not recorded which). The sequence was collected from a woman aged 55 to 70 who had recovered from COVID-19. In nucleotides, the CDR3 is TGTGCCACCAGCGGACAGCGAAATTCACCCCTCCACTTT. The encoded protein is CATSGQRNSPLHF.